The rows below give T cell receptor beta chains drawn from one sample of a study of regulatory dendritic cells for organ transplantation. The protocol was immunoSEQ multiplex PCR, while the TCRdb copy is restricted to in-frame clones and leaves out a portion. The sample holds tens of thousands of clones, more than 65% seen once. Material: naive CD8+ T cells from blood. The source is a human donor in good health. Each CDR3 is given with its conserved first and last residue. D genes are given only for firm matches. Rows may omit the clone size; those that give it use once, few, many or a size class.

.	TRBV14	.	TRBJ1-1	TGTGCCAGCAGCCAAGCGACAGTTGAAGCTTTCTTT	CASSQATVEAFF
TRBD1	TRBV5-5	.	TRBJ1-1	TGTGCCAGCATCTATACAGGGGAAAGAGGCACTGAAGCTTTCTTT	CASIYTGERGTEAFF
.	TRBV7-2	.	TRBJ1-5	TGTGCCAGCAGCCTAACCCTGGGGCGGCACGACAATCAGCCCCAGCATTTT	CASSLTLGRHDNQPQHF
TRBD2	TRBV11-2	.	TRBJ2-4	TGTGCCAGCAGGGGTGGGGCTAGCGGATTCCAAGCCAAAAACATTCAGTACTTC	CASRGGASGFQAKNIQYF
.	TRBV13	.	TRBJ2-7	TGTGCCAGCAGCTTAAATGGGCAGGCCTACGAGCAGTACTTC	CASSLNGQAYEQYF
.	TRBV4-2	.	TRBJ1-4	TGTGCCAGCAGCCAACAGGGGCGAGCAACTAATGAAAAACTGTTTTTT	CASSQQGRATNEKLFF
TRBD1	TRBV7-3	.	TRBJ2-5	TGTGCCAGCAGCTTAACAGGGGGCGTAGGAGAGACCCAGTACTTC	CASSLTGGVGETQYF
.	TRBV13	.	TRBJ1-1	TGTGCCAGCAGCTTAGGGGGCGCGGGGAACACTGAAGCTTTCTTT	CASSLGGAGNTEAFF
.	TRBV11-3	.	TRBJ2-2	TGTGCCAGCAGCCCAGGACAAAAGACCGGGGAGCTGTTTTTT	CASSPGQKTGELFF
.	TRBV7-9	.	TRBJ2-5	TGTGCCAGCAGACAATTCGGAGGGTACAGGCAAGAGACCCAGTACTTC	CASRQFGGYRQETQYF
TRBD1	TRBV7-9	.	TRBJ2-5	TGTGCCAGCAGCATTAACAGGGGTCGGGAGACCCAGTACTTC	CASSINRGRETQYF
TRBD1	TRBV27	.	TRBJ2-1	TGTGCCAGCAGTTTATTCGCCGGGACAGGGCGCTACAATGAGCAGTTCTTC	CASSLFAGTGRYNEQFF
TRBD1	TRBV5-4	.	TRBJ2-7	TGTGCCAGCAGCGGGGACAGTTCCTACGAGCAGTACTTC	CASSGDSSYEQYF
.	TRBV2	.	TRBJ2-1	TGTGCCAGCAGTGAAGGAGGCGGGGGCTTCTACAATGAGCAGTTCTTC	CASSEGGGGFYNEQFF
.	TRBV7-9	.	TRBJ1-1	TGTGCCAGCAGCTTATCAACAGGGGAAGCTTTCTTT	CASSLSTGEAFF
.	TRBV9	.	TRBJ2-2	TGTGCCAGCAGCGTAGGGGGGGCCGGGGAGCTGTTTTTT	CASSVGGAGELFF
.	TRBV19	.	TRBJ1-2	TGTGCCAGTAGTATGGGCAGGGCTAACTATGGCTACACCTTC	CASSMGRANYGYTF
TRBD2	TRBV4-2	.	TRBJ2-3	TGTGCCAGCAGCCAACAGCGGGGGCCTAGAGATACGCAGTATTTT	CASSQQRGPRDTQYF
.	TRBV4-1	.	TRBJ1-1	TGCGCCAGCAGCCAATCCGGGGGGACTGAAGCTTTCTTT	CASSQSGGTEAFF
.	TRBV5-6	.	TRBJ2-2	TGTGCCAGCAGCTGGGGGACAACGAACACCGGGGAGCTGTTTTTT	CASSWGTTNTGELFF
.	TRBV19	.	TRBJ2-1	TGTGCCAGTAGCGACTTAGCGGCCAGCTCCTACAATGAGCAGTTCTTC	CASSDLAASSYNEQFF
TRBD2	TRBV11-3	.	TRBJ2-3	TGTGCCAGCAGCTTAGCTAGCGGGGGGGTAAATACGCAGTATTTT	CASSLASGGVNTQYF
TRBD1	TRBV7-8	.	TRBJ2-3	TGTGCCAGCAGCTTAGAGGGGGCGCGAGATACGCAGTATTTT	CASSLEGARDTQYF
.	TRBV12-5	.	TRBJ1-2	TGTGCTAGTGGTTTGGTCGCGGAGGATCCTAACTATGGCTACACCTTC	CASGLVAEDPNYGYTF
TRBD1	TRBV11-2	.	TRBJ1-1	TGTGCCAGCAGCTTTGGGACAGTGGGTGAAGCTTTCTTT	CASSFGTVGEAFF
.	TRBV9	.	TRBJ1-5	TGTGCCAGCAGCGTAGGGGGCGCAGGCAATCAGCCCCAGCATTTT	CASSVGGAGNQPQHF
TRBD2	TRBV7-6	.	TRBJ2-1	TGTGCCAGCAGCTCGGTAGCGGGGACCTACAATGAGCAGTTCTTC	CASSSVAGTYNEQFF
.	TRBV4-1	few	TRBJ2-2	TGCGCCAGCAGCCAAGAGGGGGCTGGGGCGGGCGGGGAGCTGTTTTTT	CASSQEGAGAGGELFF
.	TRBV4-1	.	TRBJ2-1	TGCGCCAGCAGCCAAGTTCAACAGGGATCATACAATGAGCAGTTCTTC	CASSQVQQGSYNEQFF
.	TRBV4-1	few	TRBJ1-5	TGCGCCAGCAGCCAAGATCCCAGTAGCAATCAGCCCCAGCATTTT	CASSQDPSSNQPQHF
.	TRBV2	.	TRBJ2-1	TGTGCCAGCAGTGAATCTTTTCGCGGGGGCCGCTACAATGAGCAGTTCTTC	CASSESFRGGRYNEQFF
TRBD2	TRBV19	.	TRBJ2-3	TGTGCCAGTACGACGGGGGGGGGCTTAACGGATACGCAGTATTTT	CASTTGGGLTDTQYF
TRBD1	TRBV2	.	TRBJ1-1	TGTGCCAGCAGTGAAAGCCCCCAGGGGGAGGTTGAAGCTTTCTTT	CASSESPQGEVEAFF
.	TRBV6-1	few	TRBJ1-3	TGTGCCAGCAGTGAATTGGGCATTGGAAACACCATATATTTT	CASSELGIGNTIYF
.	TRBV4-1	once	TRBJ2-3	TGCGCCAGCAGCCAGCCGGACGGAGGAACAGATACGCAGTATTTT	CASSQPDGGTDTQYF
TRBD1	TRBV5-6	once	TRBJ2-5	TGTGCCAGCAGCTTGGTGGGGGGACAGGGCCGGGAGACCCAGTACTTC	CASSLVGGQGRETQYF
.	TRBV9	.	TRBJ2-2	TGTGCCAGCAGCGGGTTACGCCTGGACAGTCACACCGGGGAGCTGTTTTTT	CASSGLRLDSHTGELFF
.	TRBV19	.	TRBJ1-6	TGTGCCAGTAGTATAGGACGACAGGTTCTTTCACCCCTCCACTTT	CASSIGRQVLSPLHF
TRBD1	TRBV29-1	.	TRBJ1-1	TGCAGCGTAACCGGGACAGCGAACACTGAAGCTTTCTTT	CSVTGTANTEAFF
.	TRBV5-5	.	TRBJ1-2	TGTGCCAGCAGCTTATACGGTGGTGGCTACACCTTC	CASSLYGGGYTF
TRBD2	TRBV4-3	.	TRBJ2-1	TGCGCCAGCAGCCAAGGGGTAGCGGGGGGCAATGAGCAGTTCTTC	CASSQGVAGGNEQFF
.	TRBV19	.	TRBJ1-1	TGTGCCAGTAGTCTATTGACAGACTTGAACACTGAAGCTTTCTTT	CASSLLTDLNTEAFF
TRBD1	TRBV7-9	.	TRBJ2-7	TGTGCCAGCAGCCGGACAGGGTTGACCGGATACGAGCAGTACTTC	CASSRTGLTGYEQYF
TRBD1	TRBV2	few	TRBJ1-1	TGTGCCAGCAGTGGGACAGGGGGTAACACTGAAGCTTTCTTT	CASSGTGGNTEAFF
TRBD1	TRBV18	.	TRBJ1-5	TGTGCCAGCTCACCCGACAGGGGGCATCAGCCCCAGCATTTT	CASSPDRGHQPQHF
TRBD1	TRBV5-6	.	TRBJ1-6	TGTGCCAGCAGCAAAGGACAGGGCCTCAATTCACCCCTCCACTTT	CASSKGQGLNSPLHF
TRBD2	TRBV7-9	.	TRBJ2-1	TGTGCCAGCAGCCTACGTTGGCGGGGGTCCTACAATGAGCAGTTCTTC	CASSLRWRGSYNEQFF
TRBD2	TRBV18	.	TRBJ2-3	TGTGCCAGCTCACCACCTTACCGGGACTACTCCACAGATACGCAGTATTTT	CASSPPYRDYSTDTQYF
TRBD1	TRBV4-1	.	TRBJ2-7	TGCGCCAGCAGCCAGGGGGGGACAGGGAGGTACGAGCAGTACTTC	CASSQGGTGRYEQYF
TRBD2	TRBV15	.	TRBJ2-1	TGTGCCACCAGCAGAGGGGCTAGCGGGGGGTTGAATGAGCAGTTCTTC	CATSRGASGGLNEQFF
TRBD2	TRBV10-3	few	TRBJ2-3	TGTGCCATCAGGAGTTCGCTAGCGGGGGTAACTAGCACAGATACGCAGTATTTT	CAIRSSLAGVTSTDTQYF
.	TRBV5-6	.	TRBJ2-5	TGTGCCAGCAGCTTGGCCGCAGGGATGGGGGAGACCCAGTACTTC	CASSLAAGMGETQYF
TRBD1	TRBV9	.	TRBJ2-3	TGTGCCAGCAGCCCCTGGGACAGGGGCTCAGATACGCGGTATTTT	CASSPWDRGSDTRYF